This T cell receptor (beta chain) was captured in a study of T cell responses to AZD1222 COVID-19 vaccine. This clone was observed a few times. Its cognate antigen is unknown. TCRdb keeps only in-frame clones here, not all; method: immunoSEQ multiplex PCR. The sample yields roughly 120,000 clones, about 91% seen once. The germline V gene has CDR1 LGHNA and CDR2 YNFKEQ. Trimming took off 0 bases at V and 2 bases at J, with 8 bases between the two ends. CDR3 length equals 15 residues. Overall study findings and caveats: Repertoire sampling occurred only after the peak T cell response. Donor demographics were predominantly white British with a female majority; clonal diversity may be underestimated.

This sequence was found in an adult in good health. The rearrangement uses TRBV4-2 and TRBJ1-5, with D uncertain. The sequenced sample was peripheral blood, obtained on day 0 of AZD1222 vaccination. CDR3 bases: TGTGCCAGCAGCCAAGAGGCAAATGGCAATCAGCCCCAGCATTTT. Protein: CASSQEANGNQPQHF.